This T cell receptor (beta chain) came from a study of glioma-infiltrating T cells. This clonotype appeared many times. Its antigen remains unknown. Using RNA template, CDR3s of TCR alpha and beta were amplified with iRepertoire arm-PCR. TCRdb analysed the multiplex PCR reads with MiXCR anew, one entry per CDR3 protein. The sample lists approximately 110,000 distinct CDR3 sequences, roughly 25% occurring once. The germline V gene has CDR1 SGHTA and CDR2 FQGNSA. V trimming: 6 bases; J trimming: 4 bases; junction bases outside the gene matches: 2. This CDR3 is built from 12 residues. Study conclusions and caveats: Above-expected tissue-blood divergence occurred in all gliomas, most in low-grade ones.

The sample taken for sequencing was glioma tissue, nonneoplastic brain tissue, or PBMCs (not recorded which). The chain recombines TRBV7-2 with TRBJ1-1; 7 bases fit TRBD1. This clonotype was sampled from a human donor with low-grade glioma or glioblastoma, undergoing nonglioma brain surgery, or in good health (not recorded which). This chain's CDR3 is CASRPGGTEAFF. The CDR3 DNA sequence: TGTGCCAGCAGACCAGGGGGCACTGAAGCTTTCTTT.